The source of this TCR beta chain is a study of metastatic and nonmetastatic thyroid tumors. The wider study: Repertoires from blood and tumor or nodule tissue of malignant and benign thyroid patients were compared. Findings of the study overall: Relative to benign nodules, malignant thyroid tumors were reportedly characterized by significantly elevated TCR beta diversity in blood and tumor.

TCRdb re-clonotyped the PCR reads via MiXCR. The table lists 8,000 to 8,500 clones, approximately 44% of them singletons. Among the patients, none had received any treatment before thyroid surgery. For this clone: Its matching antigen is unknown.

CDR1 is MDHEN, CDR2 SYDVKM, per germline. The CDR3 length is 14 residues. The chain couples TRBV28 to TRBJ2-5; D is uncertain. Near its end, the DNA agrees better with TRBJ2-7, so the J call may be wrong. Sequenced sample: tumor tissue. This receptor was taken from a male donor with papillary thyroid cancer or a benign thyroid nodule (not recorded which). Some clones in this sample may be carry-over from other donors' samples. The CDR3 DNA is TGTGCCAGCAGTTTCATGATGGCGTCCTACGAGCAGTACTTC. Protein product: CASSFMMASYEQYF.